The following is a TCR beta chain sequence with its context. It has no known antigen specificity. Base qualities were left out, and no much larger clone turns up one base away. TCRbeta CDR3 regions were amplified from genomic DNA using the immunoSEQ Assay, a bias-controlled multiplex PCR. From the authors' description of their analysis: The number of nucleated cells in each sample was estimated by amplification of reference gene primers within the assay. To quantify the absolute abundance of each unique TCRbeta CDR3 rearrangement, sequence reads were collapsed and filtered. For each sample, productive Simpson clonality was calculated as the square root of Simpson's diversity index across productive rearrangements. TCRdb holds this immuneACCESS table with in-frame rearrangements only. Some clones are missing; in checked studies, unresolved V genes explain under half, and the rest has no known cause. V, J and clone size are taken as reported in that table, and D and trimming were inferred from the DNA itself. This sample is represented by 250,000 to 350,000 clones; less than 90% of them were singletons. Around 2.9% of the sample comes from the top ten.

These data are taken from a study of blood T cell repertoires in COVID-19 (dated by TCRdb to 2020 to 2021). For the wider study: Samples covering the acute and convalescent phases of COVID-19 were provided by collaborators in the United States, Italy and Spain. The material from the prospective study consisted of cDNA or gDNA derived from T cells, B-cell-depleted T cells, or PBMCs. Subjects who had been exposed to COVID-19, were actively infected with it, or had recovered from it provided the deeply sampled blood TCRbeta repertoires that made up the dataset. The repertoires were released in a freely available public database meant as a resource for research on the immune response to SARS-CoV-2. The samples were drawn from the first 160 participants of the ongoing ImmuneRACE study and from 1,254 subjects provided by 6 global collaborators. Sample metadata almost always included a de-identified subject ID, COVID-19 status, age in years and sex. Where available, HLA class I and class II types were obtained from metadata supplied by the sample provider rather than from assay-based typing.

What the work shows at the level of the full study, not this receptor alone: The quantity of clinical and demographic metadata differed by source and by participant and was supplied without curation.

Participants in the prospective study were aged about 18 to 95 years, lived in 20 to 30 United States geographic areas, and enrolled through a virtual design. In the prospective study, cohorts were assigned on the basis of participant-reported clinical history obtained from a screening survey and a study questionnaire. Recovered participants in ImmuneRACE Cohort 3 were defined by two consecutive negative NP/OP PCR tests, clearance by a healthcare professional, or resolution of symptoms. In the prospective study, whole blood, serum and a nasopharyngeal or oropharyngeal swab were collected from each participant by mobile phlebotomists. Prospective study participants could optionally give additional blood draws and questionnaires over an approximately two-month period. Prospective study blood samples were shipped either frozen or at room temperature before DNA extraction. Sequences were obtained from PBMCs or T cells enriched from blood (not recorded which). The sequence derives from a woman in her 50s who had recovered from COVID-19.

The encoded CDR3 is CATSDWDRGTQNYGYTF. In nucleotides, the sequence is TGTGCCACCAGTGATTGGGACAGGGGAACTCAGAACTATGGCTACACCTTC. The chain links TRBV24-1 with TRBJ1-2; TRBD1 matches 10 bases in the middle. Germline trimming amounts to 2 bases on V and 2 bases on J, with 7 as the count of junction bases outside the gene matches. The CDR3 spans 17 residues, from the cysteine through the phenylalanine. The entry retains the CDR3 DNA only, 51 bases that are in frame from base 1. From the germline V gene, CDR1 is KGHDR and CDR2 is SFDVKD.